The 27 T cell receptor beta chains below come from one sample, sequenced in a study of CXCR3-negative and CXCR3-positive naive CD8 T cells (dated by TCRdb to the late 2010s). Broad study findings and their caveats: TRB CDR3s from CXCR3-positive naive cells showed higher hydrophobicity (lower Kidera factor 4), lower energy, and higher strength and volume indices than CXCR3-negative naive cells.

TCRdb shows the sequencer as NextSeq 550. The Human TCR Profiling Kit (MiLaboratory) was used to prepare UMI-labeled 5' RACE TRB cDNA libraries. Each CDR3 protein sequence appears as one entry after TCRdb reprocessed the reads, and no DNA is included. This sample's table lists some 130,000 distinct CDR3 sequences. In total, the top ten clones hold roughly 0.59% of the sample. Antigen specificity for these receptors is unknown. Input material: naive CXCR3+ CD8+ T cells from blood. This sample's cell subset or site label indicates: CD45RO-CCR7+CD27+CD95- naive CD8+ T cells expressing CXCR3 (TNR3+). The source of these receptors is a human donor in good health. Some clones in this sample may be carry-over from other donors' samples.

The V and J genes are TRBV29-1 and TRBJ2-7; checking the TCRdb D call of TRBD1 is not possible without DNA. Germline V gene sequence: CDR1 SQVTM, CDR2 ANQGSEA. The CDR3 is 14 amino acids. CDR3 sequence: CSARPKDNAYEQYF.

The chain employs TRBV29-1 and TRBJ1-5; TCRdb proposes TRBD1, but this gene call is untestable without DNA. Germline loops: CDR1 SQVTM, CDR2 ANQGSEA. The length of the CDR3 is 16 residues. This CDR3 reads CSVEEGGQGVAQPQHF.

The gene calls are TRBV29-1 and TRBJ2-3. CDR1 and CDR2 from the germline V gene are SQVTM and ANQGSEA. The CDR3 covers 13 residues. The CDR3 spells CSVEVSFTDTQYF.

The rearrangement uses TRBV29-1 and TRBJ2-5. The germline gives CDR1 SQVTM, CDR2 ANQGSEA. The CDR3 loop spans 11 amino acids. The CDR3 reads CSVISQETQYF.

The V gene is TRBV28, the J gene TRBJ2-5. CDR3 size: 15 residues. Germline V gene lookup returns CDR1 MDHEN and CDR2 SYDVKM. The CDR3 is CASSLFGLVQETQYF.

This chain uses TRBV12-3 or TRBV12-4 with TRBJ1-1; TCRdb's D call, TRBD1, is unchecked because there is no DNA. The CDR3 spans 15 residues. CDR3 residues: CASSLDQGAPGEAFF.

The rearrangement links TRBV5-1 to TRBJ2-7. The CDR3 covers 15 residues. Germline CDR1 and CDR2: SGHRS and YFSETQ. CDR3 sequence: CASSFGYGSSYEQYF. The variable domain in full, with the rest retrieved from reference TRBV5-1 and TRBJ2-7, is KAGVTQTPRYLIKTRGQQVTLSCSPISGHRSVSWYQQTPGQGLQFLFEYFSETQRNKGNFPGRFSGRQFSNSRSEMNVSTLELGDSALYLCASSFGYGSSYEQYFGPGTRLTVT.

The chain has TRBV29-1 and TRBJ2-7; TCRdb's D gene call, TRBD1, goes unchecked for lack of DNA. The CDR3 contains 13 residues. The germline gives CDR1 SQVTM, CDR2 ANQGSEA. CDR3 sequence reads: CSVSGTGLYEQYF.

The chain couples TRBV6-5 to TRBJ2-1; TCRdb lists TRBD2, though no DNA is available to test this call. Germline V gives CDR1 MNHEY, CDR2 SVGAGI. This CDR3 is 15 amino acids long. The CDR3 sequence is CASSYVLAGAGEQFF.

This chain joins TRBV5-1 and TRBJ2-3; the TCRdb call, TRBD2, lacks DNA for checking. The germline CDR1 and CDR2 sequences are SGHRS and YFSETQ. The CDR3 has 18 residues. This CDR3 is CASSFLPRRGRQSDTQYF.

V gene TRBV16 combines with J gene TRBJ2-1; TCRdb's assignment of TRBD1 cannot be checked, as there is no DNA. The length of the CDR3 is 16 residues. In germline, CDR1 is KGHSY, CDR2 FQNENV. Here the CDR3 reads CASSQSRTAPYNEQFF.

This chain links TRBV5-1 with TRBJ2-5; TCRdb reports TRBD2, a call that lacks DNA to check it against. Germline V gene sequence: CDR1 SGHRS, CDR2 YFSETQ. The CDR3 loop spans 15 amino acids. The CDR3 region is CASSSGTRRQETQYF.

The rearrangement joins TRBV5-1 to TRBJ2-7; the D call from TCRdb, TRBD2, cannot be confirmed without DNA. The CDR3 has 16 residues. Germline V gene lookup returns CDR1 SGHRS and CDR2 YFSETQ. CDR3 region: CASSLVEDPSSYEQYF.

The chain recombines TRBV11-3 with TRBJ2-7; there is no DNA to check the TCRdb D call of TRBD1. The CDR3 loop spans 15 amino acids. CDR1 and CDR2 from the germline V gene are SGHNT and YENEEA. Here the CDR3 reads CASSPNLDRAYEQYF.

This chain joins TRBV11-2 and TRBJ1-1. Germline CDR1 is SGHAT and CDR2 is FQNNGV. The CDR3 sequence is 14 residues long. CDR3 amino acids: CASSLVDGNTEAFF.

The CDR3 here is CASSNTGGAHYGYTF. V is TRBV7-9 and J is TRBJ1-2; absent DNA, TCRdb's TRBD1 call cannot be checked. The CDR3 covers 15 residues. Germline CDR1 and CDR2: SEHNR and FQNEAQ (reference sequence).

The chain combines TRBV7-9 with TRBJ2-7; TCRdb names TRBD2, which stays unverified in the absence of DNA. The CDR3 extends over 13 amino acids. Germline V gene sequence: CDR1 SEHNR, CDR2 FQNEAQ (reference sequence). The CDR3 loop is CASSGRESYEQYF.

This chain joins TRBV29-1 and TRBJ1-1. CDR1 and CDR2 (germline): SQVTM, ANQGSEA. The CDR3 runs 11 residues. The chain's CDR3 is CSAYWGLEAFF.

The CDR3 reads CSARDPPSGAADTQYF. The chain combines TRBV20-1 with TRBJ2-3; the TCRdb D gene call, TRBD2, has no DNA to confirm it. Germline V lookup: CDR1 DFQATT, CDR2 SNEGSKA (reference sequence). This CDR3 spans 16 amino acids.

The chain combines TRBV29-1 with TRBJ2-1. The CDR3 runs to 12 residues. Germline V gives CDR1 SQVTM, CDR2 ANQGSEA. The CDR3 reads CSVEDLAAEQFF.

This chain links TRBV5-1 with TRBJ2-3; the D call from TCRdb, TRBD1, cannot be confirmed without DNA. Germline CDR1 reads SGHRS; CDR2 reads YFSETQ. The CDR3 has 14 residues. CDR3 protein: CASSPWGAADTQYF. The full variable domain, completed using reference TRBV5-1 and TRBJ2-3, is KAGVTQTPRYLIKTRGQQVTLSCSPISGHRSVSWYQQTPGQGLQFLFEYFSETQRNKGNFPGRFSGRQFSNSRSEMNVSTLELGDSALYLCASSPWGAADTQYFGPGTRLTVL.

The rearrangement links TRBV12-3 or TRBV12-4 to TRBJ2-3; lacking DNA, the TRBD1 call made by TCRdb goes unchecked. The CDR3 runs 15 residues. CDR3 sequence: CASSPEGARWDTQYF.

The chain couples TRBV11-2 to TRBJ2-3; absent DNA, TCRdb's TRBD2 call cannot be checked. CDR1 is SGHAT, CDR2 FQNNGV, per germline. This CDR3 is built from 18 residues. This chain's CDR3 is CASSLVARLAGNTDTQYF.

The V gene is TRBV9, the J gene TRBJ1-1; TCRdb picks TRBD1, but there is no DNA to check that call. The CDR3 covers 15 residues. Germline V lookup: CDR1 SGDLS, CDR2 YYNGEE. Here the CDR3 reads CASSSAGAGGVVAFF. The whole variable domain, filled in from reference TRBV9 and TRBJ1-1, reads DSGVTQTPKHLITATGQRVTLRCSPRSGDLSVYWYQQSLDQGLQFLIQYYNGEERAKGNILERFSAQQFPDLHSELNLSSLELGDSALYFCASSSAGAGGVVAFFGQGTRLTVV.

V and J are TRBV6-2 or TRBV6-3 and TRBJ2-1; no DNA is available, so the TRBD2 call from TCRdb remains unchecked. Germline lookup yields CDR1 MNHEY and CDR2 SVGEGT. The CDR3 length is 18 residues. The chain's CDR3 is CASSYALAGGSSYNEQFF.

The chain has TRBV7-9 and TRBJ1-1; TCRdb returns TRBD1, unconfirmable since there is no DNA. Germline V gene lookup returns CDR1 SEHNR and CDR2 FQNEAQ (reference sequence). CDR3 size: 15 residues. The CDR3 loop is CASSPRGQTNTEAFF.

The chain links TRBV5-6 to TRBJ2-2; TCRdb selects TRBD2, and the lack of DNA leaves this call unchecked. Germline loops: CDR1 SGHDT, CDR2 YYEEEE. The CDR3 is made up of 16 amino acids. The CDR3 sequence: CASSQGLAGPGGELFF.